The rows below give T cell receptor beta chains drawn from one sample of a study of Tregs in tolerant kidney transplant recipients. The protocol was immunoSEQ multiplex PCR, while the TCRdb copy is restricted to in-frame clones and leaves out a portion. The table lists roughly 46,000 clones, about 89% of them singletons. The specimen was Tregs from blood. These receptors were collected from a human donor in good health. The CDR3 runs from the conserved cysteine through the conserved F or W. The D gene is left open where the match is weak. Rows may omit the clone size; those that give it use once, few, many or a size class.

d_gene	abundance	v_gene	j_gene	CDR3aa	CDR3nt
NA	NA	TRBV29-1	TRBJ2-3	CSAKPLSGHTDTQYF	TGCAGCGCCAAACCTCTCAGCGGGCACACAGATACGCAGTATTTT
NA	once	TRBV5-3	TRBJ1-1	CARVLSSGRKKAFF	TGTGCCAGAGTTTTATCCTCGGGACGGAAAAAAGCTTTCTTT
NA	NA	TRBV5-6	TRBJ2-1	CASSLVGTGIRTVEQFF	TGTGCCAGCAGCTTGGTTGGTACAGGGATACGCACGGTTGAGCAGTTCTTC
NA	NA	TRBV19	TRBJ1-2	CASTLGGSGGYTF	TGTGCCAGTACCCTCGGAGGGAGCGGTGGCTACACCTTC
TRBD1	NA	TRBV5-4	TRBJ1-1	CASSLWTGASNSEAFF	TGTGCCAGCAGCTTGTGGACAGGGGCCTCTAACAGTGAAGCTTTCTTT
TRBD1	NA	TRBV7-9	TRBJ1-2	CASSWTGEFYGYTF	TGTGCCAGCAGTTGGACAGGGGAATTCTATGGCTACACCTTC
NA	NA	TRBV5-1	TRBJ1-1	CASSVDRNTEAFF	TGCGCCAGCAGCGTGGACAGAAACACTGAAGCTTTCTTT
TRBD2	NA	TRBV13	TRBJ2-3	CASSLFGRADTQYF	TGTGCCAGCAGCTTATTCGGGAGGGCAGATACGCAGTATTTT
NA	NA	TRBV5-1	TRBJ1-2	CASSSQGPSGYTF	TGCGCCAGCAGCTCCCAGGGCCCTAGTGGCTACACCTTC
NA	NA	TRBV5-1	TRBJ1-2	CASALRPTQTNYGYTF	TGCGCCAGCGCACTCAGGCCAACTCAAACTAACTATGGCTACACCTTC
NA	NA	TRBV2	TRBJ2-5	CASRRTLQETQYF	TGTGCCAGCAGGCGGACTCTCCAAGAGACCCAGTACTTC
NA	NA	TRBV5-4	TRBJ2-1	CASSLNRVDNEQFF	TGTGCCAGCAGCTTGAACAGGGTGGACAATGAGCAGTTCTTC
NA	NA	TRBV14	TRBJ1-4	CASSQRPSANEKLFF	TGTGCCAGCAGCCAACGGCCGTCCGCTAATGAAAAACTGTTTTTT
NA	NA	TRBV6-1	TRBJ1-3	CASSRQTSSGNTIYF	TGTGCCAGCAGCCGACAGACGTCAAGTGGAAACACCATATATTTT
NA	NA	TRBV19	TRBJ1-5	CASSMGRRQPQHF	TGTGCCAGTAGTATGGGGCGGCGGCAGCCCCAGCATTTT
NA	once	TRBV19	TRBJ2-2	CASSIQDPGELFF	TGTGCCAGTAGTATACAGGACCCCGGGGAGCTGTTTTTT
NA	NA	TRBV2	TRBJ1-5	CASGRIYQPQHF	TGTGCCAGTGGACGGATCTATCAGCCCCAGCATTTT
NA	NA	TRBV5-1	TRBJ2-5	CASSHGTQETQYF	TGCGCCAGCAGCCACGGGACACAAGAGACCCAGTACTTC
TRBD1	NA	TRBV5-1	TRBJ1-1	CASSGSLAGGWRTEAFF	TGCGCCAGCAGCGGATCGCTGGCAGGGGGCTGGAGGACTGAAGCTTTCTTT
NA	NA	TRBV6-1	TRBJ1-5	CANSPPGANQPQHF	TGTGCCAACAGTCCCCCCGGGGCGAATCAGCCCCAGCATTTT
NA	NA	TRBV2	TRBJ2-3	CASSEDGGADTQYF	TGTGCCAGCAGTGAAGACGGGGGAGCAGATACGCAGTATTTT
TRBD1	NA	TRBV7-2	TRBJ1-2	CASSLGLDRGRYGYTF	TGTGCCAGCAGCTTAGGGCTGGACAGGGGGAGGTATGGCTACACCTTC
NA	NA	TRBV7-9	TRBJ2-7	CASSQLGHEQYF	TGTGCCAGCAGCCAGCTTGGTCACGAGCAGTACTTC
NA	NA	TRBV4-1	TRBJ2-7	CASSQQMGPAAYEQYF	TGCGCCAGCAGCCAGCAGATGGGCCCCGCGGCCTACGAGCAGTACTTC
TRBD2	NA	TRBV29-1	TRBJ2-7	CSPGGGTSTYEQYF	TGCAGCCCTGGGGGCGGGACTAGCACCTACGAGCAGTACTTC
NA	NA	TRBV7-8	TRBJ1-1	CASSLVGDTEAFF	TGTGCCAGCAGCTTAGTTGGGGACACTGAAGCTTTCTTT
NA	once	TRBV6-5	TRBJ2-6	CASSYSPWGANVLTF	TGTGCCAGCAGTTACTCTCCATGGGGGGCCAACGTCCTGACTTTC
NA	NA	TRBV5-4	TRBJ1-1	CASSRGLVGEAFF	TGTGCCAGCAGCCGGGGGCTAGTCGGTGAAGCTTTCTTT
NA	NA	TRBV19	TRBJ1-4	CASSIGQATNEKLFF	TGTGCCAGTAGTATCGGGCAGGCAACTAATGAAAAACTGTTTTTT
NA	NA	TRBV10-1	TRBJ2-7	CASSESVGEQYF	TGCGCCAGCAGTGAGTCGGTGGGTGAGCAGTACTTC
NA	NA	TRBV18	TRBJ2-1	CASSRDSSYNEQFF	TGTGCCAGCTCACGGGACTCCTCCTACAATGAGCAGTTCTTC
NA	NA	TRBV4-1	TRBJ2-7	CASSHEISYEQYF	TGCGCCAGCAGCCATGAGATCTCCTACGAGCAGTACTTC
NA	NA	TRBV6-5	TRBJ2-5	CASSRQTQETQYF	TGTGCCAGCAGTAGACAGACCCAAGAGACCCAGTACTTC
TRBD1	NA	TRBV14	TRBJ2-4	CASSPPAGQGTKNIQYF	TGTGCCAGCAGCCCACCAGCAGGACAGGGAACCAAAAACATTCAGTACTTC
NA	NA	TRBV21-1	TRBJ1-2	CASSAPGGTDNYGYTF	TGTGCCAGCAGCGCACCCGGTGGGACAGATAACTATGGCTACACCTTC
NA	NA	TRBV12-5	TRBJ2-1	CASGLTTTAYNEQFF	TGTGCTAGTGGTTTGACCACTACCGCCTACAATGAGCAGTTCTTC
NA	NA	TRBV2	TRBJ2-5	CASRSPGETQYF	TGTGCCAGCCGCAGCCCGGGAGAGACCCAGTACTTC
NA	NA	TRBV7-9	TRBJ2-1	CASSLGNSHNEQFF	TGTGCCAGCAGCTTAGGGAATTCCCACAATGAGCAGTTCTTC
TRBD1	NA	TRBV7-8	TRBJ1-5	CASSLDRVPAYGNQPQHF	TGTGCCAGCAGCTTGGACAGGGTCCCCGCCTATGGCAATCAGCCCCAGCATTTT
TRBD1	NA	TRBV19	TRBJ1-5	CASSTLDRVGQPQHF	TGTGCCAGTAGTACGCTGGACAGGGTGGGCCAGCCCCAGCATTTT
NA	NA	TRBV11-2	TRBJ1-4	CASSQRGVWDEKLFF	TGTGCCAGCAGCCAAAGGGGAGTTTGGGATGAAAAACTGTTTTTT
TRBD1	NA	TRBV6-1	TRBJ2-1	CASQGGHSYNEQFF	TGTGCCAGTCAAGGGGGCCACTCCTACAATGAGCAGTTCTTC
TRBD2	NA	TRBV5-1	TRBJ2-3	CASSLTSGTDTQYF	TGCGCCAGCAGCTTGACTAGCGGCACAGATACGCAGTATTTT
NA	NA	TRBV12-5	TRBJ2-6	CASGITGANVLTF	TGTGCTAGTGGTATAACAGGGGCCAACGTCCTGACTTTC
NA	NA	TRBV6-5	TRBJ1-2	CASSTPGYGYTF	TGTGCCAGCAGTACCCCAGGATATGGCTACACCTTC
NA	NA	TRBV4-1	TRBJ1-4	CASSQDDRYEKLFF	TGCGCCAGCAGCCAAGATGACAGGTACGAAAAACTGTTTTTT
TRBD1	NA	TRBV2	TRBJ2-3	CASSGYRDRGADTQYF	TGTGCCAGCAGTGGATACCGGGACAGGGGGGCAGATACGCAGTATTTT
TRBD2	NA	TRBV11-2	TRBJ2-7	CASSLTSGITYEQYF	TGTGCCAGCAGCCTGACTAGCGGGATAACCTACGAGCAGTACTTC
NA	NA	TRBV2	TRBJ2-5	CASSTNRQETQYF	TGTGCCAGCAGTACAAACAGACAAGAGACCCAGTACTTC
TRBD2	once	TRBV10-3	TRBJ2-5	CAISPEGGLAGGRGETQYF	TGTGCCATCAGTCCCGAGGGGGGACTAGCGGGAGGGCGAGGGGAGACCCAGTACTTC
TRBD1	NA	TRBV5-6	TRBJ1-2	CASGPTGSRGYTF	TGTGCCAGCGGACCGACAGGGTCCCGTGGCTACACCTTC
TRBD2	NA	TRBV7-9	TRBJ2-1	CASSQGLAGDNEQFF	TGTGCCAGCAGCCAGGGACTAGCGGGGGACAATGAGCAGTTCTTC
NA	NA	TRBV5-1	TRBJ2-5	CASSLNPETQYF	TGCGCCAGCAGCTTGAATCCAGAGACCCAGTACTTC
TRBD1	NA	TRBV7-8	TRBJ2-2	CASSWTGNTGELFF	TGTGCCAGCAGCTGGACAGGGAACACCGGGGAGCTGTTTTTT